Shown below are 22 T cell receptor beta chains from a single sample sequenced in a study of T cell responses to AZD1222 COVID-19 vaccine. Some clones are missing from TCRdb's copy, which holds only in-frame ones; the method was immunoSEQ multiplex PCR. Its listing shows about 140,000 clones. The sequenced sample was peripheral blood. These receptors all stem from an adult in good health.

This rearrangement joins TRBV11-2 to TRBJ2-2; 8 bases agree with TRBD1. In germline, CDR1 is SGHAT, CDR2 FQNNGV. This CDR3 spans 15 amino acids. V dropped 5 bases and J dropped 3; count of bases not matched to a gene: 5. Written as DNA, the CDR3 is TGTGCCAGCAGCCGACAGGGGCTACACACCGGGGAGCTGTTTTTT. It is translated as CASSRQGLHTGELFF.

The chain links TRBV5-8 to TRBJ2-4; the D gene is possibly TRBD2 (5 bases). This CDR3 is built from 14 residues. Germline V gene lookup returns CDR1 SGHTS and CDR2 YDEGEE. Between the trimmed V and J ends, which lost 4 bases and 8 bases, there was a span of 16 bases. The CDR3 region has the DNA TGTGCCAGCAGCCCCGGCTGGGAGTGGTACATTCAGTACTTC. Its translation: CASSPGWEWYIQYF.

This chain connects TRBV5-6 to TRBJ2-7, with 8 positions matching TRBD1. The germline gives CDR1 SGHDT, CDR2 YYEEEE. The V and J ends lost 4 bases and 4 bases, in that order; junction bases with no gene match: 13. The CDR3 runs to 16 residues. In DNA form, the CDR3 reads TGTGCCAGCAGCACCTTTCGGACAGGGTTGCGTTACGAGCAGTACTTC. It encodes CASSTFRTGLRYEQYF.

The V and J genes are TRBV7-2 and TRBJ1-1; D unclear. The CDR3 extends over 15 amino acids. CDR1 is SGHTA and CDR2 is FQGNSA in the germline V gene. Deletions cut 2 bases from V and 0 bases from J, with 10 bases between. The CDR3 protein is CASSLRTGMNTEAFF. In DNA, the CDR3 is TGTGCCAGCAGCTTAAGGACGGGAATGAACACTGAAGCTTTCTTT. The full variable domain, its missing parts supplied by reference TRBV7-2 and TRBJ1-1, is GAGVSQSPSNKVTEKGKDVELRCDPISGHTALYWYRQSLGQGLEFLIYFQGNSAPDKSGLPSDRFSAERTGGSVSTLTIQRTQQEDSAVYLCASSLRTGMNTEAFFGQGTRLTVV.

The J gene is TRBJ1-2, the V gene TRBV29-1; D not resolved. The germline gives CDR1 SQVTM, CDR2 ANQGSEA. Trimming stripped 4 bases from V and 8 bases from J, with 11 bases between. This CDR3 has 11 residues. CDR3 bases: TGCAGCGTTGGGCAGGTCGGAGGCTACACCTTC. Translated: CSVGQVGGYTF. The full variable domain, completed using reference TRBV29-1 and TRBJ1-2, is SAVISQKPSRDICQRGTSLTIQCQVDSQVTMMFWYRQQPGQSLTLIATANQGSEATYESGFVIDKFPISRPNLTFSTLTVSNMSPEDSSIYLCSVGQVGGYTFGSGTRLTVV.

The rearrangement joins TRBV19 to TRBJ1-2, with D uncertain. With 7 bases removed from V and 4 bases from J, the gap between germline ends came to 16 bases. The CDR3 has 14 amino acids. Germline lookup yields CDR1 LNHDA and CDR2 SQIVND (reference sequence). CDR3 in amino acids: CASKGAENSYGYTF. The CDR3 DNA sequence: TGTGCCAGTAAAGGTGCAGAAAACTCCTATGGCTACACCTTC. Combining the CDR3 with reference TRBV19 and TRBJ1-2 gives the whole variable domain DGGITQSPKYLFRKEGQNVTLSCEQNLNHDAMYWYRQDPGQGLRLIYYSQIVNDFQKGDIAEGYSVSREKKESFPLTVTSAQKNPTAFYLCASKGAENSYGYTFGSGTRLTVV.

This sequence joins TRBV3-1 (or the pseudogene TRBV3-2) and TRBJ2-1; tentative D call: TRBD2 (6 bases). CDR1 is LGHDT and CDR2 is YNNKEL in the germline V gene (reference sequence). Trimming pared 1 base from V and 2 bases from J, leaving 15 bases between. This CDR3 region has 17 residues. CDR3 protein: CASSQGEAGPPYNEQFF. The CDR3, as DNA: TGTGCCAGCAGCCAAGGAGAGGCGGGGCCCCCCTACAATGAGCAGTTCTTC.

This chain uses TRBV19 with TRBJ2-1; 9 nucleotides agree with TRBD1. From germline, CDR1 is LNHDA and CDR2 SQIVND (reference sequence). With 5 bases clipped from V and 8 bases from J, the junction kept 10 bases outside the gene matches. This CDR3 has 15 amino acids. The CDR3 is CASSVRDRVADEQFF. CDR3 coding DNA: TGTGCCAGTAGTGTCCGGGACAGGGTCGCCGATGAGCAGTTCTTC.

The gene calls are TRBV29-1 and TRBJ2-6, with D possibly called TRBD1 or TRBD2 (7 bases each). Germline lookup yields CDR1 SQVTM and CDR2 ANQGSEA. Between the trimmed V and J ends, which lost 6 bases and 2 bases, there was a span of 17 bases. The CDR3 covers 16 residues. The CDR3 reads CSVRQGLKTGANVLTF. The CDR3 DNA is TGCAGCGTGCGACAGGGACTAAAGACTGGGGCCAACGTCCTGACTTTC.

The J gene is TRBJ1-4, the V gene TRBV30, with TRBD1 matching 9 bases. The CDR3 runs 14 residues. V shed 1 base and J 8 bases; nucleotides not matched to a gene: 5. Germline V gene lookup returns CDR1 GTSNPN and CDR2 SVGIG (reference sequence). The CDR3 nucleotides are TGTGCCTGGAGTGAGGGACAGGGTGGCGAAAAACTGTTTTTT. It codes for CAWSEGQGGEKLFF.

The chain is built from TRBV5-8 and TRBJ2-3; tentatively, D is TRBD1 (6 bases). V was clipped by 2 bases and J by 4 bases, with 29 bases between them. The germline V gene has CDR1 SGHTS and CDR2 YDEGEE. CDR3 size: 20 residues. CDR3 sequence: CASSFPRPNAGDFSADTQYF. The CDR3 nucleotides are TGTGCCAGCAGCTTCCCCCGGCCGAACGCAGGGGATTTTAGTGCAGATACGCAGTATTTT.

J is TRBJ2-2 and V is TRBV6-1, with 7 bases fitting TRBD1. Germline V CDR1 and CDR2: MNHNS, SASEGT. This CDR3 is built from 16 residues. V shed 4 bases and J 7 bases; nucleotides not matched to a gene: 12. The CDR3 sequence is CASSVLRQGGSGELFF. As DNA, the CDR3 is TGTGCCAGCAGTGTGCTGAGACAGGGTGGTAGCGGGGAGCTGTTTTTT.

The CDR3, as DNA: TGCGCCAGCAGCCAAGACTCGGGCTTATCGTCGGGCTACACCTTC. It specifies CASSQDSGLSSGYTF. The gene calls are TRBV4-1 and TRBJ1-2; no clear D. The CDR3 has 15 residues. The V and J ends lost 0 bases and 8 bases respectively, with 16 bases between them. CDR1 MGHRA and CDR2 YSYEKL come from the germline V gene.

This chain links TRBV5-1 with TRBJ2-7, with D possibly being TRBD2 (6 bases). Per germline, CDR1 SGHRS and CDR2 YFSETQ. The CDR3 extends over 15 amino acids. Trimming removed 5 bases at V and 0 bases at J, with 15 bases between. The CDR3 region is CASRLTGRSSYEQYF. In DNA form, the CDR3 reads TGCGCCAGCAGATTGACTGGGAGGTCCTCCTACGAGCAGTACTTC.

CDR3 sequence (DNA): TGTGCCAGCAACCCGACAGGGTACCCAGATACGCAGTATTTT. Translation: CASNPTGYPDTQYF. The chain couples TRBV3-1 (or the pseudogene TRBV3-2) to TRBJ2-3; the match to TRBD1 covers 7 bases. Trimming removed 7 bases from V and 4 bases from J; junction bases left unmatched: 8. The CDR3 runs to 14 residues. CDR1 is LGHDT, CDR2 YNNKEL, per germline (reference sequence).

The gene calls are TRBV4-3 and TRBJ2-3, with TRBD2 matching over 8 bases. The J segment lost 0 bases and the V segment lost 5 bases, leaving 7 bases of the junction unmatched. The CDR3 totals 16 residues. CDR1 LGHNA and CDR2 YSLEER come from the germline V gene. In nucleotides, the CDR3 is TGCGCCAGCAGCGGAGCGGGGGCGATCAGCACAGATACGCAGTATTTT. The encoded protein is CASSGAGAISTDTQYF.

The chain employs TRBV30 and TRBJ1-5; D ambiguous. V shed 5 bases and J shed 3 bases, with 5 bases lying between them. This CDR3 is built from 11 residues. Germline loops: CDR1 GTSNPN, CDR2 SVGIG (reference sequence). The CDR3 DNA follows: TGTGCCTGGGGGGACAATCAGCCCCAGCATTTT. Its protein product is CAWGDNQPQHF.

The V gene is TRBV7-9, the J gene TRBJ1-3, with D tentatively TRBD1 (5 bases). The V and J ends lost 4 bases and 0 bases respectively, with 7 bases between them. The CDR3 consists of 14 residues. Germline V CDR1 and CDR2: SEHNR, FQNEAQ (reference sequence). Here the CDR3 reads CASSSGGSGNTIYF. The CDR3 nucleotides are TGTGCCAGCAGCTCCGGGGGCTCTGGAAACACCATATATTTT.

The genes are TRBV4-2 and TRBJ2-3; no clear D gene. V was pared by 0 bases and J by 1 base, with 5 bases between. Germline loops: CDR1 LGHNA, CDR2 YNFKEQ. The CDR3 contains 14 residues. The CDR3 coding sequence is TGTGCCAGCAGCCAAGATCCCCGCACAGATACGCAGTATTTT. Protein: CASSQDPRTDTQYF.

The chain carries TRBV6-1 and TRBJ1-5; 7 nucleotides match TRBD1. CDR1 and CDR2 (germline): MNHNS, SASEGT. The CDR3 totals 16 residues. V lost 0 bases and J lost 3; bases outside the gene matches: 5. The CDR3 DNA reads TGTGCCAGCAGTGAAGCCCAGACAGGGTCCAATCAGCCCCAGCATTTT. Translating gives CASSEAQTGSNQPQHF.

The V call is TRBV3-1 (or the pseudogene TRBV3-2), the J call TRBJ2-7; TRBD1 or TRBD2 may be the D gene (5 bases each). Trimming shortened V by 7 bases and J by 0 bases, and 13 bases separated the two germline ends. CDR1 is LGHDT, CDR2 YNNKEL, per germline (reference sequence). The CDR3 runs to 14 residues. CDR3 in amino acids: CASTPRGRSYEQYF. The CDR3 DNA is TGTGCCAGCACCCCGAGGGGACGCTCCTACGAGCAGTACTTC.

This sequence joins TRBV9 and TRBJ1-2; D is unclear. Germline lookup yields CDR1 SGDLS and CDR2 YYNGEE. V was cut by 0 bases and J by 5 bases, with 11 bases left in between. The CDR3 extends over 14 amino acids. CDR3 region: CASSVDPKNYGYTF. The CDR3 DNA reads TGTGCCAGCAGCGTAGACCCGAAGAATTATGGCTACACCTTC.